This T cell receptor beta chain was captured in a study of CD8 T cells in ankylosing spondylitis. Regarding the study as a whole: Among TCR beta sequences, a motif of eight or nine highly homologous variants appeared characteristic of ankylosing spondylitis blood.

In germline, CDR1 is KGHSH, CDR2 LQKENI. V lost 3 bases to trimming and J lost 2 bases, with 13 bases between them. The CDR3 has 15 residues. Quantitative 5'-RACE with molecular barcodes produced the TCR beta libraries. One entry per CDR3 protein, called by TCRdb with MiXCR from the 5' RACE reads. The sample has some 840,000 distinct CDR3 sequences, approximately 12% seen once. This clonotype has just a few counts. Its antigen is still unknown. The sequencing input was blood, either unsorted or a sorted T cell fraction (not recorded which). The TCR originated in a male donor with ankylosing spondylitis. V gene TRBV18 combines with J gene TRBJ1-2; no clear D gene. The CDR3 DNA follows: TGTGCCAGCTCACCGTTGAGGGAACCAAACTATGGCTACACCTTC. It specifies CASSPLREPNYGYTF.